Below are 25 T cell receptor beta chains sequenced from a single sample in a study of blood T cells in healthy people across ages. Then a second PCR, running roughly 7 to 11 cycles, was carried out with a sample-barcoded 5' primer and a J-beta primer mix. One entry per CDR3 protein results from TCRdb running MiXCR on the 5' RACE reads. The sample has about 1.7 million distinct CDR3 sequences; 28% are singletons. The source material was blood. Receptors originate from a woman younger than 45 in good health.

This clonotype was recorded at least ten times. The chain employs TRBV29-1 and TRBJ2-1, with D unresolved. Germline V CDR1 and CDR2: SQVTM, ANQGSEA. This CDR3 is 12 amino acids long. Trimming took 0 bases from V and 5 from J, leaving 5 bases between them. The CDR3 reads CSVEDQNNEQFF. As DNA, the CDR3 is TGCAGCGTTGAAGATCAAAACAATGAGCAGTTCTTC.

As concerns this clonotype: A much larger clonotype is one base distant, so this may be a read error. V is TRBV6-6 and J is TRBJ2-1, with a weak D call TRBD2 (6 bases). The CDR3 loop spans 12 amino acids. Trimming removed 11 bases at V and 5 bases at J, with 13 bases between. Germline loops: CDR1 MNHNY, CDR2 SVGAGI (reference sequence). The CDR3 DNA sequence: TGTGCCGCTAGCGACGACGACAATGAGCAGTTCTTC. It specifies CAASDDDNEQFF.

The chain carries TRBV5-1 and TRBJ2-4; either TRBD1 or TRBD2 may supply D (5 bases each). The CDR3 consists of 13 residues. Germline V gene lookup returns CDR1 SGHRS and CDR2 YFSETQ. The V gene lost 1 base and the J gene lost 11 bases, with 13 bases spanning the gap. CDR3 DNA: TGCGCCAGCAGCTTGAGGTCGGGGACGGTTCAGTACTTC. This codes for CASSLRSGTVQYF.

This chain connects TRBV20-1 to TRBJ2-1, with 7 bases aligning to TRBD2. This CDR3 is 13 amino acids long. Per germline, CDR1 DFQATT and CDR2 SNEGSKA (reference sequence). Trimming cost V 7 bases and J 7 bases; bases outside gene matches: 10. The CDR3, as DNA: TGCAGTGTAGGACCAGCGGGACGGAATGAGCAGTTCTTC. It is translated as CSVGPAGRNEQFF.

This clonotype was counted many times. DNA of the CDR3: TGTGCCAGCAGTTTAGCCTCGGGGCAGGGGACGCAGTATTTT. Translated, it gives CASSLASGQGTQYF. The chain joins TRBV12-3 or TRBV12-4 to TRBJ2-3; a weak D match, TRBD1 (6 bases). The length of the CDR3 is 14 residues. V lost 0 bases and J lost 9, with 13 bases in between.

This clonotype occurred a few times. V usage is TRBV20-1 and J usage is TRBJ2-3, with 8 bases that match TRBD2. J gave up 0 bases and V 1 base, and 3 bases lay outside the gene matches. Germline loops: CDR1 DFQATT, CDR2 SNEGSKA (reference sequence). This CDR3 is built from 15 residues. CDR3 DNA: TGCAGTGCTAGAGCCGGGACTAGAAGCACAGATACGCAGTATTTT. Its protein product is CSARAGTRSTDTQYF.

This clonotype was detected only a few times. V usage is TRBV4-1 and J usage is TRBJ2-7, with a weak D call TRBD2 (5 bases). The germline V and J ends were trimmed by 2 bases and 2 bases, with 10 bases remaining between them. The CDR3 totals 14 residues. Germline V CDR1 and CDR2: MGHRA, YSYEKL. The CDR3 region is CASSQRTDTYEQYF. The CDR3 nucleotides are TGCGCCAGCAGCCAAAGGACTGACACCTACGAGCAGTACTTC.

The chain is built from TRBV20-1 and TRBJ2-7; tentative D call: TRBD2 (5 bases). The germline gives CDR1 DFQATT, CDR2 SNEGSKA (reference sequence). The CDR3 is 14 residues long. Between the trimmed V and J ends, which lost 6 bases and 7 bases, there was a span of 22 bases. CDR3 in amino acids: CSAEAANSYNEQYF. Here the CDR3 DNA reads TGCAGTGCGGAGGCCGCTAACTCCTACAATGAGCAGTACTTC.

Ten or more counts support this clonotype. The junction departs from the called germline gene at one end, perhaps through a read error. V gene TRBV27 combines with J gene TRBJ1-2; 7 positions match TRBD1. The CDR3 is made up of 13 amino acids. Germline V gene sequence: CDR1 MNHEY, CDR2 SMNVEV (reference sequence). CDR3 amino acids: CASSLGGGDGYTF. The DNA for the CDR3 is TGCGCCAGCAGCTTGGGAGGGGGCGACGGCTACACCTTC.

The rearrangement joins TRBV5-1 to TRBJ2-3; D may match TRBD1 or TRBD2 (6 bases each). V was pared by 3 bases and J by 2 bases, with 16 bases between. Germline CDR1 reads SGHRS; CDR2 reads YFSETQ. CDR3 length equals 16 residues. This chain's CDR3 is CASSSQGGAVTDTQYF. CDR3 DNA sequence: TGCGCCAGCAGCTCACAGGGAGGAGCGGTCACAGATACGCAGTATTTT.

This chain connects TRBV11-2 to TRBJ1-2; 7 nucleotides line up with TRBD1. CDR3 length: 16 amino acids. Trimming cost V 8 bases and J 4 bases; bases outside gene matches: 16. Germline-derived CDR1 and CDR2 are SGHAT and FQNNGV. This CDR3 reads CASAPRGDSYFYGYTF. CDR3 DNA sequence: TGTGCCAGCGCCCCACGAGGGGACAGCTATTTCTATGGCTACACCTTC.

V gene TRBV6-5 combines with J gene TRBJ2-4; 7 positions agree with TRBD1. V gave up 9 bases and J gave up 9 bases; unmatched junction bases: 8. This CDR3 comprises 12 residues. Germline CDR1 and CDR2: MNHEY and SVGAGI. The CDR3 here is CASTGDGGIQYF. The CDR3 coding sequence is TGTGCCAGTACAGGGGACGGTGGCATTCAGTACTTC.

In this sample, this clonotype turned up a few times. The CDR3 is CASSPRDGTGGTQYF. The CDR3 DNA reads TGTGCCAGCAGCCCTAGGGATGGGACAGGGGGGACCCAGTACTTC. The rearrangement links TRBV7-2 to TRBJ2-5; 11 bases are a match to TRBD1. The CDR3 is made up of 15 amino acids. Trimming took 5 bases from V and 7 from J; bases not matched to a gene: 9. CDR1 SGHTA and CDR2 FQGNSA come from the germline V gene.

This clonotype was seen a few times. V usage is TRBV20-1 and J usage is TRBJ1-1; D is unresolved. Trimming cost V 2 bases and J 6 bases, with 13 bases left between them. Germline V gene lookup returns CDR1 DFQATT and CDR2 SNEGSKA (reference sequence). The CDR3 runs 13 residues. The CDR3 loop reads CSARPGLMAEAFF. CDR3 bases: TGCAGTGCTAGACCGGGGTTAATGGCTGAAGCTTTCTTT.

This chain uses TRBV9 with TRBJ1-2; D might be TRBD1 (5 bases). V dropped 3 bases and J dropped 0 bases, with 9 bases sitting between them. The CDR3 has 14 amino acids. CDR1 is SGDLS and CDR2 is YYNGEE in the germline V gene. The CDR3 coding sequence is TGTGCCAGCAGCGCAGCGACAGCTAACTATGGCTACACCTTC. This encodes CASSAATANYGYTF.

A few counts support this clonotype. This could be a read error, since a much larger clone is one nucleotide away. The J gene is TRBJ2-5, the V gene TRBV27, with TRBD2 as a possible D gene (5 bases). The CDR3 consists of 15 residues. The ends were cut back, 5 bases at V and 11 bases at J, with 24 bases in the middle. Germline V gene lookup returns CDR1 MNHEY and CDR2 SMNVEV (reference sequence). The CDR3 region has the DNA TGTGCCAGCAGTCTGGGGTCTAGCTCCTACAATGAGCAGTACTTC. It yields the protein CASSLGSSSYNEQYF.

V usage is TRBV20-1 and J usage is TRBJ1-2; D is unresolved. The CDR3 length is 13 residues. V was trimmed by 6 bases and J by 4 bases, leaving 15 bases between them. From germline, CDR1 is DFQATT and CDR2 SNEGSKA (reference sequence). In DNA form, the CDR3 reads TGCAGTGCGAGCGGGCTGCAATCCTATGGCTACACCTTC. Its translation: CSASGLQSYGYTF.

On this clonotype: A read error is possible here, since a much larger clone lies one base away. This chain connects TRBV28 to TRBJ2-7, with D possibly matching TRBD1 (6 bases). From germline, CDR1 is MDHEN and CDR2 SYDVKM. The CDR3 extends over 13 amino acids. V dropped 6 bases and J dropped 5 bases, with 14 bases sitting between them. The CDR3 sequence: CASRLPHRDEQYF. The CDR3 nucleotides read TGTGCCAGCAGGTTACCCCACAGGGACGAGCAGTACTTC.

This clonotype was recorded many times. CDR3 protein: CSARGASGRWDQETQYF. The CDR3 DNA sequence: TGCAGTGCTAGAGGAGCTAGCGGGAGATGGGATCAAGAGACCCAGTACTTC. The rearrangement joins TRBV20-1 to TRBJ2-5; 10 bases map to TRBD2. Trimming at V came to 1 base and at J to 2 bases, leaving 10 bases not matched to a gene. The CDR3 is 17 residues long. Germline values: CDR1 DFQATT, CDR2 SNEGSKA (reference sequence).

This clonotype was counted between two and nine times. The CDR3 reads CASSFGTIRATQYF. DNA of the CDR3: TGTGCCAGCAGTTTCGGGACAATTCGGGCGACCCAGTACTTC. The chain carries TRBV28 and TRBJ2-5; D is perhaps TRBD1 (6 bases). Germline CDR1 MDHEN, CDR2 SYDVKM. The CDR3 extends over 14 amino acids. Trimming took 3 bases from V and 7 from J, leaving 15 bases between them.

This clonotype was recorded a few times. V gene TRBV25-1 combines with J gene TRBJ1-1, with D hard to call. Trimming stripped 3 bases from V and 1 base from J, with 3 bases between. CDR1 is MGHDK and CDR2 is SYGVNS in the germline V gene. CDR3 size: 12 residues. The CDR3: CASSDWNTEAFF. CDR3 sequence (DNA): TGTGCCAGCAGTGATTGGAACACTGAAGCTTTCTTT.

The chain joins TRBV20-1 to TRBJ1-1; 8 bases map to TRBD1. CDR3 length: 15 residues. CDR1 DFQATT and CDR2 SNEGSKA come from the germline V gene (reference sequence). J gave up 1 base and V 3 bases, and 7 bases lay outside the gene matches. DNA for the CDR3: TGCAGTGCTAGCCCCCAGGGGGCGGGGAACACTGAAGCTTTCTTT. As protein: CSASPQGAGNTEAFF.

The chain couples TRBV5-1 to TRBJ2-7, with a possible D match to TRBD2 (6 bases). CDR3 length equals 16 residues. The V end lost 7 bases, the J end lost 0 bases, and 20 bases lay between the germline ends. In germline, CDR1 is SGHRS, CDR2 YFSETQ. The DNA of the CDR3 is TGCGCCAGCGACGGGATAGCGGAGCGGAGCTCCTACGAGCAGTACTTC. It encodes CASDGIAERSSYEQYF.

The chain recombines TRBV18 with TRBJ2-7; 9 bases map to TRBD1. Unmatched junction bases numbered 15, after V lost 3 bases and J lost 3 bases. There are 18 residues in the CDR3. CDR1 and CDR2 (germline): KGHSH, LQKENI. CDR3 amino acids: CASSPSDRGRSMGYEQYF. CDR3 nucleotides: TGTGCCAGCTCACCTTCGGACAGGGGCCGAAGCATGGGCTACGAGCAGTACTTC.

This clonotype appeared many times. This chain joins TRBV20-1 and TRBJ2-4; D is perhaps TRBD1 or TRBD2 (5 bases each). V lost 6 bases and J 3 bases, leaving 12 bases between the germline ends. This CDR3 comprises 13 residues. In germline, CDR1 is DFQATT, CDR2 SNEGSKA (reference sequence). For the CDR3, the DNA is TGCAGTGCCCAGGGCGGACTCAAAAACATTCAGTACTTC. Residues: CSAQGGLKNIQYF.